This passage covers 28 T cell receptor beta chains from one sample sequenced in a study of blood T cell repertoires in COVID-19. Assay used: immunoSEQ multiplex PCR; TCRdb lists only in-frame clones, some missing. There are 270,000 or so clones in the sample; about 89% occur only once, and roughly 5.1% lies in the top ten. The sample comprised peripheral blood. These TCRs come from a man in his forties with acute or convalescent COVID-19.

This chain's CDR3 is CASSVGTGNQPQHF. The CDR3 nucleotides are TGTGCCAGCAGTGTGGGGACAGGGAATCAGCCCCAGCATTTT. V usage is TRBV2 and J usage is TRBJ1-5, with 9 bases that match TRBD1. The CDR3 consists of 14 residues. V trimming: 4 bases; J trimming: 4 bases; junction bases outside the gene matches: 2. Germline V gene sequence: CDR1 SNHLY, CDR2 FYNNEI.

V gene TRBV18 combines with J gene TRBJ1-5; D remains ambiguous. Germline V gives CDR1 KGHSH, CDR2 LQKENI. Trimming left V 3 bases short and J 2 bases short, with 17 bases between. This CDR3 region has 17 residues. The CDR3 bases are TGTGCCAGCTCACCCTCAGATGAGGGTTGGGGCAATCAGCCCCAGCATTTT. This sequence encodes CASSPSDEGWGNQPQHF.

CDR3 sequence (DNA): TGTGCCAGCAGCATATCCCCGGTTATCACGATCCATGAGCAGTTCTTC. The encoded protein is CASSISPVITIHEQFF. The genes are TRBV7-3 and TRBJ2-1; D ambiguous. Germline V gene sequence: CDR1 SGHTA, CDR2 FQGTGA. The CDR3 loop spans 16 amino acids. Trimming took off 5 bases at V and 8 bases at J, with 22 bases between the two ends.

The chain joins TRBV30 to TRBJ1-5; no definite D call. The germline V and J ends were trimmed by 3 bases and 4 bases, with 13 bases remaining between them. Germline lookup yields CDR1 GTSNPN and CDR2 SVGIG (reference sequence). This CDR3 contains 14 residues. Here the CDR3 DNA reads TGTGCCTGGAGCGCGGGCGGCCAGAATCAGCCCCAGCATTTT. Translated: CAWSAGGQNQPQHF.

The chain joins TRBV5-1 to TRBJ2-2; 10 bases align to TRBD1. The CDR3 consists of 15 residues. V trimming: 6 bases; J trimming: 4 bases; junction bases outside the gene matches: 6. Germline V gene lookup returns CDR1 SGHRS and CDR2 YFSETQ. The CDR3 DNA follows: TGCGCCAGCACTCAGAGGACAGGGGGCACCGGGGAGCTGTTTTTT. The encoded protein is CASTQRTGGTGELFF.

The rearrangement uses TRBV2 and TRBJ2-4; the D gene is possibly TRBD1 (5 bases). Trimming cost V 3 bases and J 1 base, with 10 bases left between them. Germline V gene sequence: CDR1 SNHLY, CDR2 FYNNEI. The CDR3 consists of 15 residues. In nucleotides, the CDR3 is TGTGCCAGCAGTGAGGCGCCAGGGGCCAAAAACATTCAGTACTTC. Translating gives CASSEAPGAKNIQYF.

This chain uses TRBV5-4 with TRBJ2-1, with 12 bases aligning to TRBD2. The CDR3 sequence is 15 residues long. V dropped 0 bases and J dropped 9; count of bases not matched to a gene: 4. The germline CDR1 and CDR2 sequences are SGHNT and YYREEE (reference sequence). As DNA, the CDR3 is TGTGCCAGCAGCTTGGGGCTAGCGGGGGGGACTGAGCAGTTCTTC. It yields the protein CASSLGLAGGTEQFF. The complete variable domain, with remaining parts taken from reference TRBV5-4 and TRBJ2-1, reads ETGVTQSPTHLIKTRGQQVTLRCSSQSGHNTVSWYQQALGQGPQFIFQYYREEENGRGNFPPRFSGLQFPNYSSELNVNALELDDSALYLCASSLGLAGGTEQFFGPGTRLTVL.

This clone was seen once. This sequence joins TRBV6-5 and TRBJ2-1; D possibly corresponds to TRBD2 (5 bases). The CDR3 extends over 14 amino acids. Deletions cut 4 bases from V and 6 bases from J, with 13 bases between. Germline CDR1 is MNHEY and CDR2 is SVGAGI. The CDR3 spells CASSSLTAGNEQFF. The CDR3 DNA is TGTGCCAGCAGTTCCCTGACCGCGGGCAATGAGCAGTTCTTC.

The gene calls are TRBV11-2 and TRBJ1-2; D ambiguous. The CDR3 is 15 amino acids. With 0 bases removed from V and 3 bases from J, the gap between germline ends came to 11 bases. CDR1 and CDR2 (germline): SGHAT, FQNNGV. CDR3 in amino acids: CASSLDKDTYYGYTF. Here the CDR3 DNA reads TGTGCCAGCAGCTTAGATAAAGACACCTACTATGGCTACACCTTC.

The V call is TRBV19, the J call TRBJ1-6, with 9 bases lining up with TRBD1. The CDR3 totals 12 residues. With V trimmed by 10 bases and J by 7 bases, 2 bases remained unmatched. CDR1 LNHDA and CDR2 SQIVND come from the germline V gene (reference sequence). CDR3 sequence reads: CATQGANSPLHF. In DNA form, the CDR3 reads TGTGCCACACAGGGGGCGAATTCACCCCTCCACTTT. Drawing the rest from reference TRBV19 and TRBJ1-6, the complete variable domain is DGGITQSPKYLFRKEGQNVTLSCEQNLNHDAMYWYRQDPGQGLRLIYYSQIVNDFQKGDIAEGYSVSREKKESFPLTVTSAQKNPTAFYLCATQGANSPLHFGNGTRLTVT.

This sequence joins TRBV4-2 and TRBJ1-2, with 8 bases aligning to TRBD1. Unmatched junction bases numbered 3, after V lost 1 base and J lost 8 bases. The CDR3 is 13 residues long. CDR1 is LGHNA and CDR2 is YNFKEQ in the germline V gene. This CDR3 reads CASSQGDRGGYTF. The DNA of the CDR3 is TGTGCCAGCAGCCAAGGTGACAGGGGAGGCTACACCTTC.

The chain combines TRBV6-1 with TRBJ2-7; TRBD1 matches 10 bases. This CDR3 contains 18 residues. Germline CDR1 and CDR2: MNHNS and SASEGT. J was trimmed by 5 bases and V by 4 bases; bases with no gene match: 17. For the CDR3, the DNA is TGTGCCAGCAGTGTAAAAGGCGGGACAGGGGTTTTTGAGAACGAGCAGTACTTC. The encoded protein is CASSVKGGTGVFENEQYF.

The rearrangement uses TRBV20-1 and TRBJ1-1; 7 nucleotides align to TRBD1. This CDR3 is built from 11 residues. Germline CDR1 and CDR2: DFQATT and SNEGSKA (reference sequence). V gave up 3 bases and J gave up 7 bases; unmatched junction bases: 2. The CDR3 loop reads CSASRQGEAFF. The CDR3 DNA reads as TGCAGTGCTAGCCGACAGGGTGAAGCTTTCTTT.

The chain joins TRBV27 to TRBJ1-2; TRBD1 matches 8 bases. This CDR3 is built from 15 residues. The germline CDR1 and CDR2 sequences are MNHEY and SMNVEV (reference sequence). V shed 6 bases, J shed 8 bases, and the junction held 14 bases outside the gene matches. For the CDR3, the DNA is TGTGCCAGCAGGGAGACTCGGACAGGGTCCTACGGCTACACCTTC. This sequence encodes CASRETRTGSYGYTF.

This clone has just a few counts. The rearrangement uses TRBV7-9 and TRBJ1-4, with D unresolved. The CDR3 is 14 amino acids. The germline gives CDR1 SEHNR, CDR2 FQNEAQ (reference sequence). The ends were cut back, 5 bases at V and 0 bases at J, with 7 bases in the middle. CDR3 region: CASSPSATNEKLFF. The CDR3 DNA reads as TGTGCCAGCAGCCCTAGCGCAACTAATGAAAAACTGTTTTTT. Filled out from reference TRBV7-9 and TRBJ1-4, the complete variable domain reads DTGVSQNPRHKITKRGQNVTFRCDPISEHNRLYWYRQTLGQGPEFLTYFQNEAQLEKSRLLSDRFSAERPKGSFSTLEIQRTEQGDSAMYLCASSPSATNEKLFFGSGTQLSVL.

CDR3 nucleotides: TGTGCCAGCACCCGAGGGGGCATAAGGACTGAAGCTTTCTTT. Translation: CASTRGGIRTEAFF. V gene TRBV11-2 combines with J gene TRBJ1-1; 7 positions agree with TRBD1. The CDR3 spans 14 residues. CDR1 is SGHAT and CDR2 is FQNNGV in the germline V gene. The junction had 10 bases not matched to a gene; V was cut back by 7 bases and J by 5 bases.

This clone was found once. The V call is TRBV5-1, the J call TRBJ1-3; TRBD1 might be the D (6 bases). The CDR3 consists of 15 residues. V was clipped by 2 bases and J by 2 bases, with 11 bases between them. Germline assignment: CDR1 SGHRS and CDR2 YFSETQ. CDR3 sequence: CASSLQGLTGNTIYF. CDR3 sequence (DNA): TGCGCCAGCAGCTTACAGGGCCTGACTGGAAACACCATATATTTT.

This clone was found a few times. The J gene is TRBJ2-7, the V gene TRBV18; 12 bases agree with TRBD1. The CDR3 covers 15 residues. Germline V gives CDR1 KGHSH, CDR2 LQKENI. Trimming cost V 3 bases and J 6 bases; bases outside gene matches: 6. This chain's CDR3 is CASSPTGTGGAEQYF. CDR3 DNA: TGTGCCAGCTCACCCACCGGGACAGGGGGCGCCGAGCAGTACTTC.

This clone was observed a few times. The chain has TRBV6-5 and TRBJ2-7, with 8 bases lining up with TRBD1. CDR3 length equals 13 residues. Trimming took 7 bases from V and 6 from J; bases not matched to a gene: 8. Germline V lookup: CDR1 MNHEY, CDR2 SVGAGI. The CDR3 protein is CASKRTGSGEQYF. CDR3 coding DNA: TGTGCCAGCAAGAGGACAGGGTCAGGCGAGCAGTACTTC.

The chain combines TRBV3-1 (or the pseudogene TRBV3-2) with TRBJ2-7; D not certain. CDR1 and CDR2 from the germline V gene are LGHDT and YNNKEL (reference sequence). V lost 4 bases and J 9 bases, leaving 19 bases between the germline ends. The CDR3 length is 14 residues. The CDR3 bases are TGTGCCAGCAGCCCCCGCGTCAGCCTAGTGGGGCAGTACTTC. Translating it yields CASSPRVSLVGQYF.

V and J are TRBV5-5 and TRBJ1-2, with 7 bases lining up with TRBD1. Germline CDR1 reads SGHKS; CDR2 reads YYEKEE (reference sequence). CDR3 length: 15 amino acids. V gave up 4 bases and J gave up 2 bases; unmatched junction bases: 8. The CDR3 sequence is CASSLRGFQNYGYTF. DNA for the CDR3: TGTGCCAGCAGCCTCAGGGGGTTCCAGAACTATGGCTACACCTTC.

The chain uses TRBV12-3 or TRBV12-4 and TRBJ2-3, with a tentative D call TRBD1 (7 bases). The germline V and J ends were trimmed by 6 bases and 4 bases, with 11 bases remaining between them. The CDR3 is 13 amino acids. Here the CDR3 DNA reads TGTGCCAGCAGGGCGGGACAGTCAGATACGCAGTATTTT. Translating it yields CASRAGQSDTQYF.

This chain links TRBV7-3 with TRBJ1-1; tentatively, D is TRBD1 (6 bases). This CDR3 is 14 amino acids long. Between the trimmed V and J ends, which lost 7 bases and 1 base, there was a span of 13 bases. CDR1 SGHTA and CDR2 FQGTGA come from the germline V gene. The CDR3 is CASMKQGTNTEAFF. Written as DNA, the CDR3 is TGTGCCAGCATGAAACAGGGAACGAACACTGAAGCTTTCTTT.

The table lists this clone with a count of one. The chain carries TRBV3-1 (or the pseudogene TRBV3-2) and TRBJ1-4; maybe TRBD1 (6 bases). This CDR3 region has 16 residues. Germline CDR1 and CDR2: LGHDT and YNNKEL (reference sequence). Trimming took off 1 base at V and 6 bases at J, with 15 bases between the two ends. The CDR3 DNA reads TGTGCCAGCAGCCAAGTGGGGGCAGGACTTTATGAAAAACTGTTTTTT. This encodes CASSQVGAGLYEKLFF.

The J gene is TRBJ2-1, the V gene TRBV4-1, with D possibly being TRBD2 (5 bases). Trimming removed 3 bases at V and 7 bases at J, with 10 bases between. Germline loops: CDR1 MGHRA, CDR2 YSYEKL. The CDR3 spans 13 residues. The CDR3 region has the DNA TGCGCCAGCAGCCAGGGGAGACGAAATGAGCAGTTCTTC. As protein: CASSQGRRNEQFF.

The gene calls are TRBV9 and TRBJ1-1, with unresolved D. The CDR3 sequence is 14 residues long. The V and J ends lost 0 bases and 7 bases respectively, with 13 bases between them. CDR1 and CDR2 from the germline V gene are SGDLS and YYNGEE. CDR3 region: CASSVVRSEGEAFF. The DNA of the CDR3 is TGTGCCAGCAGCGTAGTGCGGTCGGAGGGTGAAGCTTTCTTT.

This chain connects TRBV10-3 to TRBJ1-2; tentatively, D is TRBD1 (5 bases). The germline V gene encodes CDR1 ENHRY and CDR2 SYGVKD. The V and J ends lost 7 bases and 2 bases respectively, with 17 bases between them. The CDR3 length is 15 residues. CDR3: CAINGARGNNYGYTF. CDR3 bases: TGTGCCATCAATGGGGCAAGGGGTAACAACTATGGCTACACCTTC.

This clone showed up just once. The rearrangement links TRBV2 to TRBJ2-1; TRBD2 matches 10 bases. The V gene's germline CDR1 is SNHLY and CDR2 FYNNEI. With 4 bases clipped from V and 10 bases from J, the junction kept 10 bases outside the gene matches. This CDR3 spans 15 amino acids. DNA for the CDR3: TGTGCCAGCAGTGGAGCGGGGGGGTCAGGGGGCGAGCAGTTCTTC. The encoded protein is CASSGAGGSGGEQFF.